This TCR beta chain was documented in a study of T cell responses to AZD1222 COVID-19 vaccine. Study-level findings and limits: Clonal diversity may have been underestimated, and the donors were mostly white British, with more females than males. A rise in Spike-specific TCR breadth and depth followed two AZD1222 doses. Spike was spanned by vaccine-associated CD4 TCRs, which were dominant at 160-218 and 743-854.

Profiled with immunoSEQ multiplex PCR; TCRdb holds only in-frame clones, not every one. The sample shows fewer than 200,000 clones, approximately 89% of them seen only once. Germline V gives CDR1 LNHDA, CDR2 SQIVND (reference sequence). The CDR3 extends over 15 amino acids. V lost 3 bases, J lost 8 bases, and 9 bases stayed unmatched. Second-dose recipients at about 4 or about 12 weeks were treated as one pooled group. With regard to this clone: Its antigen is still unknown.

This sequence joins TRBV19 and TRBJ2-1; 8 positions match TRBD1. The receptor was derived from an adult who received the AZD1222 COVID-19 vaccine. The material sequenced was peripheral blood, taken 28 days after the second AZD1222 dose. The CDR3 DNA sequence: TGTGCCAGTAGTATGGACAGGGTGAACCTCGATGAGCAGTTCTTC. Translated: CASSMDRVNLDEQFF.